A single sample is the source of the 12 T cell receptor beta chains below, sequenced in a study of shared clonotypes between healthy human individuals. Naive CD8 cells lacked CD45RO and underwent positive selection for CCR7, leaving out terminally differentiated effector memory CD45RA+ cells. Generated by immunoSEQ multiplex PCR, the TCRdb table keeps only in-frame clones and is missing some. Here the sample spans 700,000 to 950,000 clones, around 96% being singletons. Specimen: naive CD8+ T cells sorted from blood. Receptor source: a man aged 30-40 years in good health.

V gene TRBV7-2 combines with J gene TRBJ2-5; no firm D call. This CDR3 is 15 amino acids long. Germline CDR1 SGHTA, CDR2 FQGNSA. Trimming took off 0 bases at V and 4 bases at J, with 12 bases between the two ends. CDR3 DNA: TGTGCCAGCAGCTTAGCGCTCTGGGGTGTAGAGACCCAGTACTTC. This translates into CASSLALWGVETQYF.

About this clone itself: Within the sample, other DNA sequences also encode this same CDR3. The V gene is TRBV6-5, the J gene TRBJ2-5; either TRBD1 or TRBD2 may fit D (6 bases each). This CDR3 is 13 amino acids long. The germline CDR1 and CDR2 sequences are MNHEY and SVGAGI. V gave up 2 bases and J gave up 4 bases, with 8 bases separating them. CDR3 coding DNA: TGTGCCAGCAGTTACGGGGGGCGAGAGACCCAGTACTTC. Its translation is CASSYGGRETQYF.

The chain joins TRBV11-2 to TRBJ2-7; D is uncertain. Germline V gene data show CDR1 as SGHAT and CDR2 as FQNNGV. Trimming stripped 2 bases from V and 3 bases from J, with 11 bases between. The CDR3 has 14 residues. CDR3 DNA: TGTGCCAGCAGCTTAATTCCAGGTCGCTACGAGCAGTACTTC. It translates to CASSLIPGRYEQYF.

The CDR3 coding sequence is TGTGCCAGCAGCTTAGGACAGTCGAACACTGAAGCTTTCTTT. Its translation is CASSLGQSNTEAFF. The chain uses TRBV7-6 and TRBJ1-1, with D possibly being TRBD1 (5 bases). Germline CDR1 SGHVS, CDR2 FNYEAQ. The CDR3 has 14 amino acids. The V end was cut by 1 base, the J end by 1 base, with 7 bases between. The complete variable domain, with remaining parts taken from reference TRBV7-6 and TRBJ1-1, reads GAGVSQSPRYKVTKRGQDVALRCDPISGHVSLYWYRQALGQGPEFLTYFNYEAQQDKSGLPNDRFSAERPEGSISTLTIQRTEQRDSAMYRCASSLGQSNTEAFFGQGTRLTVV.

The chain links TRBV25-1 to TRBJ2-5, with D hard to call. CDR1 and CDR2 from the germline V gene are MGHDK and SYGVNS. V was cut by 6 bases and J by 1 base, with 9 bases left in between. The CDR3 covers 13 residues. The CDR3 region has the DNA TGTGCCAGCAGACATCTCGGCCAAGAGACCCAGTACTTC. This gives the protein CASRHLGQETQYF.

A remark on this clone: This same CDR3 is encoded by further DNA sequences in the sample. This chain joins TRBV7-6 and TRBJ2-7; no definite D call. The CDR3 runs 12 residues. Deletions cut 5 bases from V and 3 bases from J, with 8 bases between. The germline V gene has CDR1 SGHVS and CDR2 FNYEAQ. DNA of the CDR3: TGTGCCAGCAGCCCTGACAACTACGAGCAGTACTTC. Its translation: CASSPDNYEQYF. The variable domain in full, with the rest retrieved from reference TRBV7-6 and TRBJ2-7, is GAGVSQSPRYKVTKRGQDVALRCDPISGHVSLYWYRQALGQGPEFLTYFNYEAQQDKSGLPNDRFSAERPEGSISTLTIQRTEQRDSAMYRCASSPDNYEQYFGPGTRLTVT.

The J gene is TRBJ1-4, the V gene TRBV11-2; D not resolved. V lost 1 base to trimming and J lost 3 bases, with 12 bases between them. There are 16 residues in the CDR3. CDR1 is SGHAT, CDR2 FQNNGV, per germline. DNA of the CDR3: TGTGCCAGCAGCTTAGTACAACCGGCGGCTAATGAAAAACTGTTTTTT. It is translated as CASSLVQPAANEKLFF.

This rearrangement joins TRBV2 to TRBJ2-7; TRBD2 aligns across 9 bases. CDR1 is SNHLY and CDR2 is FYNNEI in the germline V gene. CDR3 length: 14 amino acids. V lost 7 bases, J lost 7 bases, and 11 bases stayed unmatched. The CDR3 reads CASTLISGSREQYF. The CDR3 DNA reads TGTGCCAGCACCCTGATTAGCGGGAGCCGAGAGCAGTACTTC.

This chain joins TRBV29-1 and TRBJ2-1; D gene unclear. Germline lookup yields CDR1 SQVTM and CDR2 ANQGSEA. This CDR3 spans 10 amino acids. Trimming shortened V by 7 bases and J by 8 bases, and 9 bases separated the two germline ends. The DNA of the CDR3 is TGCAGCGCCGTTTCCCATGAGCAGTTCTTC. This encodes CSAVSHEQFF.

The rearrangement links TRBV14 to TRBJ2-1, with 14 positions matching TRBD2. The V gene's germline CDR1 is SGHDN and CDR2 FVKESK. This CDR3 has 19 amino acids. The trim removed 1 base at V and 2 bases at J, leaving 7 bases unmatched. CDR3 in amino acids: CASSQGGLAGEWPYNEQFF. The CDR3 DNA reads TGTGCCAGCAGCCAAGGGGGACTAGCGGGAGAATGGCCCTACAATGAGCAGTTCTTC.

The gene calls are TRBV28 and TRBJ1-2; 11 nucleotides align to TRBD1. Unmatched junction bases numbered 7, after V lost 2 bases and J lost 8 bases. Germline V gene sequence: CDR1 MDHEN, CDR2 SYDVKM. The CDR3 extends over 15 amino acids. CDR3 amino acids: CASSLRGQGANGYTF. In DNA, the CDR3 is TGTGCCAGCAGTTTACGTGGACAGGGGGCGAACGGCTACACCTTC.

This clone occurred once. This chain links TRBV5-4 with TRBJ1-1; 7 bases fit TRBD1. The V gene's germline CDR1 is SGHNT and CDR2 YYREEE (reference sequence). V shed 3 bases and J 8 bases; nucleotides not matched to a gene: 1. The CDR3 sequence is 11 residues long. The CDR3 spells CASSWGQEAFF. The CDR3 DNA is TGTGCCAGCAGCTGGGGACAGGAAGCTTTCTTT.